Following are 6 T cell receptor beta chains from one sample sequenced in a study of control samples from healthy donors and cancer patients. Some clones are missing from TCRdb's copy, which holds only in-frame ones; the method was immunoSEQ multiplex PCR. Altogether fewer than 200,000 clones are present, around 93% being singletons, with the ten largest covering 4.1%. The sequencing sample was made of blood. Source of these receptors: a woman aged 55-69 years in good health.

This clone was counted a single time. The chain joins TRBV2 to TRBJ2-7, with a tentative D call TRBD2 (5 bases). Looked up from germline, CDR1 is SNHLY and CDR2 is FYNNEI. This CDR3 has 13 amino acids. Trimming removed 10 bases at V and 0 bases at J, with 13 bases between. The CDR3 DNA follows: TGTGCCACAAGCGGTTCTAGCTCCTACGAGCAGTACTTC. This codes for CATSGSSSYEQYF.

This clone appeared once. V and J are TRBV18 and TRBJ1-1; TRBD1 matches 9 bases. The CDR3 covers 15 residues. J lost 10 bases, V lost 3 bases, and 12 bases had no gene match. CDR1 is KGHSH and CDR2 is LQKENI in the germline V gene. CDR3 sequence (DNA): TGTGCCAGCTCACCGGAGTCCGGGACAGGGCTAGGAGCTTTCTTT. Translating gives CASSPESGTGLGAFF. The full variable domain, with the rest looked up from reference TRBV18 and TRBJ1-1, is NAGVMQNPRHLVRRRGQEARLRCSPMKGHSHVYWYRQLPEEGLKFMVYLQKENIIDESGMPKERFSAEFPKEGPSILRIQQVVRGDSAAYFCASSPESGTGLGAFFGQGTRLTVV.

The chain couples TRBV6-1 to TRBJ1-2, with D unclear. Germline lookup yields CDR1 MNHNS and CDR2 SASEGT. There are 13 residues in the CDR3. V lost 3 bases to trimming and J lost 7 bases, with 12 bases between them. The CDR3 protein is CASSDSGVGGYTF. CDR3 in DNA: TGTGCCAGCAGTGACAGCGGGGTGGGTGGCTACACCTTC.

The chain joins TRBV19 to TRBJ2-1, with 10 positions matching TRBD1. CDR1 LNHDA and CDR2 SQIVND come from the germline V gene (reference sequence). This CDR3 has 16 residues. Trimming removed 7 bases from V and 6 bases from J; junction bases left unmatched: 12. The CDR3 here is CASNSGWDRGINEQFF. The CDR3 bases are TGTGCCAGTAATTCGGGTTGGGACAGGGGTATCAATGAGCAGTTCTTC.

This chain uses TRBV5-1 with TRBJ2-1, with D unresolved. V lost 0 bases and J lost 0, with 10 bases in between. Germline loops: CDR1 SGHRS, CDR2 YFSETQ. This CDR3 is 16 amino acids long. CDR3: CASSLVDSSSYNEQFF. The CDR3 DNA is TGCGCCAGCAGCTTGGTAGATAGTAGCTCCTACAATGAGCAGTTCTTC.

CDR3 nucleotide sequence: TGTGCCAGCAGCTTGGCCCCGAACACTGAAGCTTTCTTT. Translated: CASSLAPNTEAFF. The V call is TRBV5-8, the J call TRBJ1-1, with D unresolved. In germline, CDR1 is SGHTS, CDR2 YDEGEE. This CDR3 has 13 amino acids. Trimming took off 0 bases at V and 1 base at J, with 4 bases between the two ends. Full variable domain (missing parts from reference TRBV5-8 and TRBJ1-1): EAGVTQSPTHLIKTRGQQATLRCSPISGHTSVYWYQQALGLGLQFLLWYDEGEERNRGNFPPRFSGRQFPNYSSELNVNALELEDSALYLCASSLAPNTEAFFGQGTRLTVV.